These T cell receptor beta chains were read from a single sample in a study of T-cell memory formation after mild COVID-19. From the 5' RACE reads, TCRdb called clonotypes with MiXCR, one entry per CDR3 protein. The sample includes around 110,000 distinct CDR3 sequences, roughly 12% seen only once; the top ten take around 25%. The sequenced sample was PBMCs or a T cell subset sorted from them (not recorded which). These receptors all come from an adult woman who had mild COVID-19 (a few samples of this study predate the infection). Cell type and time point are not known. Both conserved end residues are part of each CDR3. A D gene is named only where the DNA matches it firmly. Where a row states a size, it is once, few, many or the class of an expanded clone; other rows omit it.

-	-	TRBV9	TRBJ2-3	TGTGCCAGCAGCGAGGAGGTGAGCCTTGGGACAGATACGCAGTATTTT	CASSEEVSLGTDTQYF
-	-	TRBV12-3/TRBV12-4	TRBJ1-1	TGTGCCAGCAGTTTAGAGGGGACCGACGAAGCTTTCTTT	CASSLEGTDEAFF
-	many	TRBV11-2	TRBJ2-1	TGTGCCAGCAGCCCTATTAATTTAAGGGGGGTTATTGACTATGAGCAGTTCTTC	CASSPINLRGVIDYEQFF
-	-	TRBV7-3	TRBJ2-3	TGTGCCAGCAGCTCCAGGGGGGGCACAGATACGCAGTATTTT	CASSSRGGTDTQYF
TRBD2	-	TRBV5-1	TRBJ2-3	TGCGCCAGCAGCTTGGTCCTAGCGGGGACCACAGATACGCAGTATTTT	CASSLVLAGTTDTQYF
TRBD2	-	TRBV12-3/TRBV12-4	TRBJ2-7	TGTGCCAGCAGCCCTTTGGGGGGGAACCCTTACGAGCAGTACTTC	CASSPLGGNPYEQYF
TRBD2	few	TRBV24-1	TRBJ2-5	TGTGCCACCAGTGACACGCGAGGGACTAGCGGGGTAGGGGCAGAGACCCAGTACTTC	CATSDTRGTSGVGAETQYF
TRBD2	few	TRBV7-9	TRBJ2-7	TGTGCCAGCAGCATTCGAGCGGGAGGCACCTACGAGCAGTACTTC	CASSIRAGGTYEQYF
-	few	TRBV6-5	TRBJ2-1	TGTGCCAGCAGTTACGAAGACAGGAGCTCCTACAATGAGCAGTTCTTC	CASSYEDRSSYNEQFF
TRBD2	few	TRBV18	TRBJ2-1	TGTGCCAGCTCCCTCGACCCGGGACTAGCGGGAGGGCCAAATGAGCAGTTCTTC	CASSLDPGLAGGPNEQFF
-	few	TRBV5-5	TRBJ1-3	TGTGCCAGCAGCTTGGACAGGGCTGGAAACACCATATATTTT	CASSLDRAGNTIYF
TRBD1	few	TRBV29-1	TRBJ2-5	TGCAGCGTGGACCGGACAGGGGAGACCCAGTACTTC	CSVDRTGETQYF
-	few	TRBV20-1	TRBJ2-4	TGCAGTGCTCTCATGTGGGTTTTGACCAAAAACATTCAGTACTTC	CSALMWVLTKNIQYF
-	few	TRBV6-6	TRBJ1-2	TGTGCCAGCAGACACTCATGGCAGTCGCATGCCTATGGCTACACCTTC	CASRHSWQSHAYGYTF
TRBD2	few	TRBV2	TRBJ2-3	TGTGCCAGCAGTGGCCCGATCTATAGCGGGAGTAGCACAGATACGCAGTATTTT	CASSGPIYSGSSTDTQYF
TRBD2	-	TRBV7-9	TRBJ2-7	TGTGCCAGCAGCTCGGGGGAGGGGCAGAGCGCCTACGAGCAGTACTTC	CASSSGEGQSAYEQYF
-	-	TRBV6-5	TRBJ1-1	TGTGCCAGCAGGGTCACGCCTTGGAACACTGAAGCTTTCTTT	CASRVTPWNTEAFF
-	few	TRBV7-9	TRBJ2-7	TGTGCCAGCAGCTTTAGCGGTTACGAGCAGTACTTC	CASSFSGYEQYF
-	many	TRBV9	TRBJ2-7	TGTGCCAGCAGCGTAGCCAGCGGCCGCTCCTACGAGCAGTACTTC	CASSVASGRSYEQYF
-	-	TRBV20-1	TRBJ1-3	TGCAGTGCCCCGAAATTGTTGGACCCTGGCAACACCATATATTTT	CSAPKLLDPGNTIYF
-	few	TRBV12-3/TRBV12-4	TRBJ2-3	TGTGCCAGCAGTCTTGAGGGGGGCGAAATCACAGATACGCAGTATTTT	CASSLEGGEITDTQYF
TRBD2	-	TRBV20-1	TRBJ2-5	TGCAGTGCTAGTCCGGGACTAGCGGTACCATCACTACAAGAGACCCAGTACTTC	CSASPGLAVPSLQETQYF
-	-	TRBV28	TRBJ1-5	TGTGCCAGCAGTTTATCCCAAGGGGTTAACTGGGATCAGCCCCAGCATTTT	CASSLSQGVNWDQPQHF
TRBD2	few	TRBV19	TRBJ2-7	TGTGCCAGTAGTATGGAACTAGCGGGAGGGTTGAGCGAGCAGTACTTC	CASSMELAGGLSEQYF
TRBD1	-	TRBV4-1	TRBJ1-2	TGCGCCAGCAGCCACTTAACGGACAGGGCCTATGGCTACACCTTC	CASSHLTDRAYGYTF
TRBD1	-	TRBV2	TRBJ1-6	TGTGCCAGCAGTGAAATGGGACAGTATAATTCACCCCTCCACTTT	CASSEMGQYNSPLHF
TRBD1	many	TRBV7-9	TRBJ2-3	TGTGCCAGCAGCCGACAGGGTTCGAGCACAGATACGCAGTATTTT	CASSRQGSSTDTQYF
TRBD1	many	TRBV4-3	TRBJ2-1	TGCGCCAGCAGCCAAACGGACAGGGGGCACAATGAGCAGTTCTTC	CASSQTDRGHNEQFF
-	few	TRBV7-9	TRBJ1-2	TGTGCCATAAAGGGTCTCTATGGCTACACCTTC	CAIKGLYGYTF
TRBD1	-	TRBV7-6	TRBJ2-1	TGTGCCAGCAGCTTGGGGGGACAGGGCTACGGTTTCTTTGATGAGCAGTTCTTC	CASSLGGQGYGFFDEQFF
-	few	TRBV27	TRBJ1-2	TGTGCCAGCAGTTTAGGGGACAACTATGGCTACACCTTC	CASSLGDNYGYTF
TRBD1	few	TRBV5-6	TRBJ2-7	TGTGCCAGCAGGGCCGGGACAGGGAGAATGGACGAGCAGTACTTC	CASRAGTGRMDEQYF
-	-	TRBV6-5	TRBJ2-1	TGTGCCAGCAGCCAGGTCAGCTCCTACAATGAGCAGTTCTTC	CASSQVSSYNEQFF
-	few	TRBV15	TRBJ2-3	TGTGCCACCAGCAGCTCTGGTCCGGGGGCAATCGCAGATACGCAGTATTTT	CATSSSGPGAIADTQYF
TRBD1	many	TRBV4-3	TRBJ1-1	TGCGCCAGCAGCCAGGGATCGGGACAGGGCGCGAGAGGGGCTTTCTTT	CASSQGSGQGARGAFF
-	-	TRBV19	TRBJ2-3	TGTGCCAGTAGTGTCGGATTCGGTACGCAGTATTTT	CASSVGFGTQYF
TRBD2	many	TRBV7-9	TRBJ2-1	TGTGCCAGCAGCTCTCTAGCGGGGGAGCGCTACAATGAGCAGTTCTTC	CASSSLAGERYNEQFF
TRBD2	few	TRBV7-2	TRBJ2-5	TGTGCCAGCAGCCTGAAGCAACTAGCGGGAGGGAGAGAGACCCAGTACTTC	CASSLKQLAGGRETQYF
TRBD1	-	TRBV10-3	TRBJ2-7	TGTGCCATCAGTGAGCCGGGACAGGGCTACGAGCAGTACTTC	CAISEPGQGYEQYF
TRBD1	few	TRBV12-3/TRBV12-4	TRBJ1-2	TGTGCCAGCAGTTCTATGGACAGGGGCAAAGGCTACACCTTC	CASSSMDRGKGYTF
-	-	TRBV6-1	TRBJ1-5	TGTGCCAGCAGTGGTTGGCTCCATCAGCCCCAGCATTTT	CASSGWLHQPQHF
-	-	TRBV2	TRBJ2-6	TGTGCCAGCAGTGAGAATACTGGGGCCAACGTCCTGACTTTC	CASSENTGANVLTF
-	-	TRBV9	TRBJ1-1	TGTGCCAGCAGCGGGCCGACAATCGAAGCTTTCTTT	CASSGPTIEAFF
-	many	TRBV7-9	TRBJ2-4	TGTGCCAGCAGCCGGACAGAGGAATTCGGAGACATTCAGTACTTC	CASSRTEEFGDIQYF
TRBD2	-	TRBV20-1	TRBJ2-7	TGCAGTGCTAGGGGCCCGGCACAGCGGGGGAGCTCCTACGAGCAGTACTTC	CSARGPAQRGSSYEQYF
TRBD2	-	TRBV7-9	TRBJ2-3	TGTGCCAGCAGCTTATTAGCACTAGCGGCAGATACGCAGTATTTT	CASSLLALAADTQYF
TRBD1	few	TRBV29-1	TRBJ2-5	TGCAGCGTTGAGTCGGACAGGGAGCAAGAGACCCAGTACTTC	CSVESDREQETQYF
-	-	TRBV30	TRBJ2-7	TGTGCCTGGAATCCTGGGCCCGGGACGGCCTTCGAGCAGTACTTC	CAWNPGPGTAFEQYF
-	few	TRBV7-9	TRBJ2-2	TGTGCCAGCAGCTTAGAAGGTCAGCCCGGGGAGCTGTTTTTT	CASSLEGQPGELFF